What follows are 23 T cell receptor beta chains derived from one specimen sequenced in a study of T-cell memory formation after mild COVID-19 (dated by TCRdb to the early 2020s). Library preparation employed 5' RACE. Sequenced on an Illumina NovaSeq 6000. TCRdb passed the public sequencing reads through fastp at Q25 and MiXCR, retaining productive beta sequences. Identical CDR3 proteins give one entry, which carries the most common genes and DNA. Recorded for this sample are hundreds of thousands of distinct CDR3 sequences; 25% to 30% of them occurred a single time. The ten most abundant clones make up approximately 15% of the sample. The specimen was PBMCs or a T cell subset sorted from them (not recorded which). The source of these receptors is an adult woman who had mild COVID-19 (a few samples of this study predate the infection). The sample titles of this study are shuffled in the database, so cell type and time point are left out; the donor was told from shared clones.

This clonotype was observed a handful of times. This chain links TRBV2 with TRBJ2-3; 7 bases agree with TRBD2. CDR1 and CDR2 (germline): SNHLY, FYNNEI. This CDR3 contains 15 residues. V lost 0 bases to trimming and J lost 0 bases; unmatched junction nucleotides: 0. CDR3 loop: CASSEARGSTDTQYF. The CDR3 bases are TGTGCCAGCAGTGAAGCGCGGGGGAGCACAGATACGCAGTATTTT.

This chain joins TRBV27 and TRBJ2-2; possible D gene TRBD2, 5 bases. V was trimmed by 6 bases and J by 7 bases, leaving 15 bases between them. Germline loops: CDR1 MNHEY, CDR2 SMNVEV (reference sequence). The CDR3 totals 14 residues. The CDR3 coding sequence is TGTGCCAGCAGCCTGACCCTGCGGGTCGGGGAGCTGTTTTTT. Protein product: CASSLTLRVGELFF.

This clonotype was seen only a few times. The V and J genes are TRBV7-6 and TRBJ1-1, with 9 bases matching TRBD1. Germline V lookup: CDR1 SGHVS, CDR2 FNYEAQ. This CDR3 is built from 13 residues. The trim removed 5 bases at V and 8 bases at J, leaving 6 bases unmatched. For the CDR3, the DNA is TGTGCCAGCAGCCACAGGGGGCGAGGAGAAGCTTTCTTT. Protein: CASSHRGRGEAFF.

V is TRBV3-1 and J is TRBJ1-2; the D gene is possibly TRBD1 (6 bases). Per the germline V gene, CDR1 is LGHDT and CDR2 is YNNKEL (reference sequence). V was trimmed by 1 base and J by 6 bases, leaving 18 bases between them. The CDR3 is made up of 16 amino acids. CDR3: CASSQGGLGDNDGYTF. The CDR3 DNA follows: TGTGCCAGCAGCCAAGGAGGTCTGGGGGACAACGATGGCTACACCTTC.

This clonotype appeared a single time. This sequence joins TRBV7-9 and TRBJ2-1, with 7 bases lining up with TRBD1. The CDR3 length is 14 residues. Germline loops: CDR1 SEHNR, CDR2 FQNEAQ (reference sequence). Trimming removed 4 bases from V and 8 bases from J; junction bases left unmatched: 8. The chain's CDR3 is CASSYGTARDEQFF. CDR3 nucleotide sequence: TGTGCCAGCAGCTATGGGACAGCTAGGGATGAGCAGTTCTTC. The variable domain in full, with the rest retrieved from reference TRBV7-9 and TRBJ2-1, is DTGVSQNPRHKITKRGQNVTFRCDPISEHNRLYWYRQTLGQGPEFLTYFQNEAQLEKSRLLSDRFSAERPKGSFSTLEIQRTEQGDSAMYLCASSYGTARDEQFFGPGTRLTVL.

This clonotype came up a few times. V is TRBV27 and J is TRBJ2-1, with 11 bases aligning to TRBD2. The CDR3 consists of 14 residues. The germline V gene encodes CDR1 MNHEY and CDR2 SMNVEV (reference sequence). Trimming at V came to 7 bases and at J to 7 bases, leaving 6 bases not matched to a gene. DNA for the CDR3: TGTGCCAGCAACCCGGGACTAGCGGTTAATGAGCAGTTCTTC. This translates into CASNPGLAVNEQFF.

The chain combines TRBV12-3 or TRBV12-4 with TRBJ1-4, with D possibly being TRBD1 (6 bases). Between the trimmed V and J ends, which lost 4 bases and 3 bases, there was a span of 12 bases. This CDR3 is built from 15 residues. As DNA, the CDR3 is TGTGCCAGCAGTTCCCAACAGGGTTCTAATGAAAAACTGTTTTTT. Amino acid sequence: CASSSQQGSNEKLFF.

This clonotype was found a few times. This rearrangement joins TRBV20-1 to TRBJ2-5; D is possibly TRBD1 or TRBD2 (5 bases each). Looked up from germline, CDR1 is DFQATT and CDR2 is SNEGSKA (reference sequence). This CDR3 is built from 13 residues. V was cut by 6 bases and J by 7 bases, with 18 bases left in between. CDR3 bases: TGCAGTGCCTCCTACCGGGACGTTGGGACCCAGTACTTC. Its translation is CSASYRDVGTQYF.

The genes are TRBV4-1 and TRBJ1-2, with D unresolved. The germline gives CDR1 MGHRA, CDR2 YSYEKL. CDR3 length equals 14 residues. Between the trimmed V and J ends, which lost 4 bases and 0 bases, there was a span of 9 bases. The CDR3: CASSRTSANYGYTF. The CDR3 DNA reads as TGCGCCAGCAGCCGCACTTCAGCTAACTATGGCTACACCTTC.

The V gene is TRBV20-1, the J gene TRBJ2-5; TRBD1 matches 9 bases. Trimming took 4 bases from V and 2 from J; bases not matched to a gene: 8. This CDR3 spans 15 amino acids. Germline V gives CDR1 DFQATT, CDR2 SNEGSKA (reference sequence). The CDR3 nucleotides are TGCAGTGCTACTCTCGGGACAGGGTGGCAAGAGACCCAGTACTTC. Its protein is CSATLGTGWQETQYF.

The chain carries TRBV5-1 and TRBJ2-5; tentative D call: TRBD1 (6 bases). The CDR3 spans 17 residues. The germline V gene encodes CDR1 SGHRS and CDR2 YFSETQ. V was clipped by 0 bases and J by 6 bases, with 21 bases between them. As DNA, the CDR3 is TGCGCCAGCAGCTTGGTCTACCGGACAGACCCGGTGCAGACCCAGTACTTC. This encodes CASSLVYRTDPVQTQYF.

This clonotype has ten or more counts. The CDR3 DNA sequence: TGTGCCAGCTCACGGGGACAAGACACCGGGGAGCTGTTTTTT. Residues: CASSRGQDTGELFF. The J gene is TRBJ2-2, the V gene TRBV18, with D perhaps TRBD1 (6 bases). In germline, CDR1 is KGHSH, CDR2 LQKENI. The CDR3 is 14 amino acids. The germline V and J ends were trimmed by 4 bases and 3 bases, with 9 bases remaining between them.

This clonotype has just a few counts. This chain links TRBV3-1 with TRBJ2-7; 9 positions match TRBD2. This CDR3 has 16 residues. V shed 3 bases, J shed 4 bases, and the junction held 10 bases outside the gene matches. Germline V CDR1 and CDR2: LGHDT, YNNKEL (reference sequence). The CDR3 spells CASSQESGRYWYEQYF. CDR3 nucleotides: TGTGCCAGCAGCCAGGAGAGCGGGAGGTATTGGTACGAGCAGTACTTC.

This clonotype has only a few counts. The V and J genes are TRBV12-3 or TRBV12-4 and TRBJ1-1; tentatively, D is TRBD1 (6 bases). Trimming pared 4 bases from V and 7 bases from J, leaving 10 bases between. This CDR3 has 12 amino acids. The CDR3 protein is CASSSDSDEAFF. The CDR3 DNA is TGTGCCAGCAGTTCGGACAGTGATGAAGCTTTCTTT.

The V gene is TRBV20-1, the J gene TRBJ2-7; D is possibly TRBD2 (6 bases). This CDR3 region has 16 residues. CDR1 DFQATT and CDR2 SNEGSKA come from the germline V gene (reference sequence). Trimming took 3 bases from V and 7 from J, leaving 25 bases between them. The CDR3, as DNA: TGCAGTGCTAGTGGGTTGCCGGGACTCCCTGATGGGGAGCAGTACTTC. Its translation is CSASGLPGLPDGEQYF.

This clonotype was counted between two and nine times. The DNA for the CDR3 is TGTGCCAGCAGCTTAGGAGGAAGGACAGGAACGAGCAATCAGCCCCAGCATTTT. Its translation is CASSLGGRTGTSNQPQHF. The chain joins TRBV7-6 to TRBJ1-5, with TRBD1 matching over 7 bases. From germline, CDR1 is SGHVS and CDR2 FNYEAQ. Losses at the gene ends were 1 base for V and 1 base for J; bases not matched to a gene: 10. This CDR3 is 18 amino acids long. Full variable domain (missing parts from reference TRBV7-6 and TRBJ1-5): GAGVSQSPRYKVTKRGQDVALRCDPISGHVSLYWYRQALGQGPEFLTYFNYEAQQDKSGLPNDRFSAERPEGSISTLTIQRTEQRDSAMYRCASSLGGRTGTSNQPQHFGDGTRLSIL.

This chain connects TRBV7-2 to TRBJ1-5; D not certain. Per the germline V gene, CDR1 is SGHTA and CDR2 is FQGNSA. Trimming removed 3 bases at V and 1 base at J, with 7 bases between. This CDR3 region has 14 residues. The CDR3 region is CASSFMGSNQPQHF. The CDR3 region has the DNA TGTGCCAGCAGCTTCATGGGAAGCAATCAGCCCCAGCATTTT.

This clonotype has more than one count but fewer than ten. The chain recombines TRBV20-1 with TRBJ2-1, with TRBD2 matching over 12 bases. J was trimmed by 9 bases and V by 2 bases; bases with no gene match: 8. The CDR3 is 15 amino acids. From germline, CDR1 is DFQATT and CDR2 SNEGSKA (reference sequence). This CDR3 is CSARSSGREWGEQFF. Written as DNA, the CDR3 is TGCAGTGCTAGATCTAGCGGGAGGGAGTGGGGTGAGCAGTTCTTC.

This clonotype was seen a few times. This sequence joins TRBV7-9 and TRBJ1-1; D remains unclear. The V gene's germline CDR1 is SEHNR and CDR2 FQNEAQ (reference sequence). CDR3 size: 14 residues. V was cut by 0 bases and J by 2 bases, with 7 bases left in between. The CDR3 is CASSLAPRNTEAFF. The CDR3 coding sequence is TGTGCCAGCAGCTTAGCGCCGCGTAACACTGAAGCTTTCTTT.

This chain joins TRBV4-2 and TRBJ2-7; D is unresolved. Trimming took off 2 bases at V and 5 bases at J, with 10 bases between the two ends. The CDR3 spans 13 residues. The germline CDR1 and CDR2 sequences are LGHNA and YNFKEQ. The CDR3 region is CASSQLVSNEQYF. CDR3 nucleotide sequence: TGTGCCAGCAGCCAATTGGTTAGCAACGAGCAGTACTTC.

J is TRBJ1-2 and V is TRBV30; 8 bases match TRBD1. Losses at the gene ends were 4 bases for V and 3 bases for J; bases not matched to a gene: 10. Per the germline V gene, CDR1 is GTSNPN and CDR2 is SVGIG (reference sequence). The CDR3 is made up of 15 amino acids. CDR3 bases: TGTGCCTGGAAACCCCCACCGGACAGGGACTATGGCTACACCTTC. Its protein is CAWKPPPDRDYGYTF.

This clonotype was observed a few times. The V gene is TRBV27, the J gene TRBJ2-3; D unclear. Trimming left V 5 bases short and J 0 bases short, with 12 bases between. The CDR3 spans 15 residues. Germline values: CDR1 MNHEY, CDR2 SMNVEV (reference sequence). The DNA of the CDR3 is TGTGCCAGCAGTCCGTATTTGGCTAGCACAGATACGCAGTATTTT. This encodes CASSPYLASTDTQYF.

This chain connects TRBV7-3 to TRBJ1-5, with TRBD1 matching over 9 bases. The CDR3 is 13 amino acids. V lost 3 bases to trimming and J lost 8 bases; unmatched junction nucleotides: 2. Germline CDR1 SGHTA, CDR2 FQGTGA. The CDR3 spells CASSFDRGEPQHF. As DNA, the CDR3 is TGTGCCAGCAGCTTTGACAGGGGGGAGCCCCAGCATTTT.